The 25 T cell receptor beta chains reported below all come from one sample, sequenced in a study of blood T cell repertoires in COVID-19. The assay was immunoSEQ multiplex PCR, and TCRdb's table has in-frame clones only and misses some. The table includes 280,000 or so clones, approximately 86% detected once. Sample: peripheral blood. Every receptor here comes from a woman under 40 who had recovered from COVID-19.

This clone occurred once. The V gene is TRBV5-1, the J gene TRBJ2-6; 7 bases are a match to TRBD1. Germline CDR1 is SGHRS and CDR2 is YFSETQ. CDR3 length: 14 residues. Trimming removed 0 bases from V and 13 bases from J; junction bases left unmatched: 7. The CDR3 nucleotides read TGCGCCAGCAGCTTGGCCCTCGACAGGGCTGTCCTGACTTTC. It yields the protein CASSLALDRAVLTF.

The chain recombines TRBV10-3 with TRBJ2-7; the match to TRBD2 covers 13 bases. V trimming: 5 bases; J trimming: 2 bases; junction bases outside the gene matches: 6. CDR3 length equals 16 residues. The germline V gene encodes CDR1 ENHRY and CDR2 SYGVKD. CDR3 nucleotides: TGTGCCATCAGTCCACCCGGGACTAGCGGGACCTACGAGCAGTACTTC. Translation gives CAISPPGTSGTYEQYF.

Only a few counts were recorded for this clone. The chain joins TRBV2 to TRBJ2-7; 10 nucleotides align to TRBD2. CDR3 length equals 12 residues. V shed 10 bases and J 6 bases; nucleotides not matched to a gene: 6. Germline assignment: CDR1 SNHLY and CDR2 FYNNEI. The CDR3 reads CAILAGVREQYF. The CDR3 DNA reads TGTGCCATCCTAGCGGGGGTTCGCGAGCAGTACTTC.

The chain couples TRBV5-1 to TRBJ2-7; TRBD2 agrees at 11 bases. The germline CDR1 and CDR2 sequences are SGHRS and YFSETQ. V was clipped by 8 bases and J by 3 bases; unmatched bases: 7. The CDR3 length is 14 residues. In DNA, the CDR3 is TGCGCCAGTGCCCTAGCGGGAGGACGCTACGAGCAGTACTTC. It is translated as CASALAGGRYEQYF.

This chain links TRBV28 with TRBJ2-1; 10 positions match TRBD2. Trimming removed 5 bases from V and 2 bases from J; junction bases left unmatched: 9. Germline V gives CDR1 MDHEN, CDR2 SYDVKM. The CDR3 spans 17 residues. The CDR3 coding sequence is TGTGCCAGCAGTCCAGGTCGGACTAGCGGCCCCTACAATGAGCAGTTCTTC. Translating gives CASSPGRTSGPYNEQFF.

The chain has TRBV30 and TRBJ1-3, with D maybe TRBD1 (5 bases). Germline values: CDR1 GTSNPN, CDR2 SVGIG (reference sequence). The V and J ends lost 2 bases and 3 bases respectively, with 14 bases between them. There are 15 residues in the CDR3. In DNA form, the CDR3 reads TGTGCCTGGAGTCCACCGACAGTTGTTGGAAACACCATATATTTT. This encodes CAWSPPTVVGNTIYF.

This clone was detected only a few times. The chain joins TRBV11-2 to TRBJ2-7, with a possible D match to TRBD2 (5 bases). Trimming stripped 5 bases from V and 6 bases from J, with 8 bases between. The germline gives CDR1 SGHAT, CDR2 FQNNGV. The CDR3 contains 11 residues. In DNA, the CDR3 is TGTGCCAGCAGCCTGGGGAGCGAGCAGTACTTC. This encodes CASSLGSEQYF.

The chain recombines TRBV5-6 with TRBJ2-1, with 11 bases matching TRBD2. Germline V lookup: CDR1 SGHDT, CDR2 YYEEEE. V trimming: 4 bases; J trimming: 5 bases; junction bases outside the gene matches: 5. The length of the CDR3 is 15 residues. CDR3 sequence reads: CASSPLAGVDNEQFF. The CDR3 bases are TGTGCCAGCAGCCCACTAGCGGGGGTAGACAATGAGCAGTTCTTC.

The chain has TRBV20-1 and TRBJ2-1, with 7 nucleotides matching TRBD2. CDR3 length equals 11 residues. Germline assignment: CDR1 DFQATT and CDR2 SNEGSKA (reference sequence). The CDR3 region has the DNA TGCATGATTACCGGGGGGAATGAGCAGTTCTTC. Translation: CMITGGNEQFF.

The genes are TRBV7-9 and TRBJ1-4; D is possibly TRBD1 (6 bases). The CDR3 has 16 amino acids. Trimming cost V 5 bases and J 8 bases, with 21 bases left between them. CDR1 is SEHNR and CDR2 is FQNEAQ in the germline V gene (reference sequence). CDR3 sequence: CASSTSGGLLREKLFF. CDR3 DNA sequence: TGTGCCAGCAGCACAAGCGGGGGGCTTTTAAGAGAAAAACTGTTTTTT.

The chain carries TRBV27 and TRBJ1-5; no clear D gene. Germline V lookup: CDR1 MNHEY, CDR2 SMNVEV (reference sequence). This CDR3 is built from 14 residues. Trimming pared 3 bases from V and 2 bases from J, leaving 8 bases between. The CDR3 reads CASSLGRGNQPQHF. CDR3 DNA: TGTGCCAGCAGTTTGGGGAGAGGCAATCAGCCCCAGCATTTT.

The chain joins TRBV6-6 to TRBJ2-7; TRBD1 might be the D (6 bases). Germline values: CDR1 MNHNY, CDR2 SVGAGI (reference sequence). The ends were cut back, 5 bases at V and 2 bases at J, with 10 bases in the middle. The CDR3 is made up of 13 amino acids. The chain's CDR3 is CASSLDRAYEQYF. The CDR3 DNA reads TGTGCCAGCAGTCTGGACAGAGCCTACGAGCAGTACTTC.

The DNA for the CDR3 is TGTGCCAGCAGCTCCAAAGAGACCCAGTACTTC. Its translation: CASSSKETQYF. The J gene is TRBJ2-5, the V gene TRBV7-2; D not certain. Germline V CDR1 and CDR2: SGHTA, FQGNSA. The V and J ends lost 4 bases and 3 bases respectively, with 3 bases between them. The CDR3 length is 11 residues.

The chain combines TRBV2 with TRBJ1-2; TRBD1 agrees at 7 bases. The CDR3 is made up of 15 amino acids. Germline loops: CDR1 SNHLY, CDR2 FYNNEI. Unmatched junction bases numbered 7, after V lost 1 base and J lost 5 bases. In nucleotides, the CDR3 is TGTGCCAGCAGTGAAGGACAGGGAATAGCATATGGCTACACCTTC. It translates to CASSEGQGIAYGYTF.

The chain joins TRBV4-1 to TRBJ1-2; D possibly corresponds to TRBD1 (5 bases). The length of the CDR3 is 15 residues. The ends were cut back, 2 bases at V and 6 bases at J, with 16 bases in the middle. Germline V gives CDR1 MGHRA, CDR2 YSYEKL. The CDR3 loop reads CASSQPGRELDGYTF. The CDR3 DNA is TGCGCCAGCAGCCAACCCGGCAGGGAATTGGATGGCTACACCTTC.

As concerns this clone: An end of the junction does not agree with germline; a read error may underlie this. This chain joins TRBV2 and TRBJ2-6, with 7 bases aligning to TRBD1. The CDR3 covers 17 residues. Germline V lookup: CDR1 SNHLY, CDR2 FYNNEI. The CDR3 loop is CASRETGIPSGANVLTF. CDR3 nucleotide sequence: TGTGCCAGCCGTGAGACAGGGATCCCCTCTGGGGCCAACGTCCTGACTTTC.

This sequence joins TRBV10-3 and TRBJ2-5; a possible D gene is TRBD2 (7 bases). The CDR3 length is 14 residues. Deletions cut 4 bases from V and 5 bases from J, with 14 bases between. Germline V gene data show CDR1 as ENHRY and CDR2 as SYGVKD. This CDR3 reads CAISVGGGLETQYF. As DNA, the CDR3 is TGTGCCATCAGTGTAGGGGGGGGCCTCGAGACCCAGTACTTC.

This clone was observed a single time. The V and J genes are TRBV4-2 and TRBJ1-4; 7 bases line up with TRBD1. Per the germline V gene, CDR1 is LGHNA and CDR2 is YNFKEQ. This CDR3 has 15 amino acids. V lost 1 base, J lost 5 bases, and 4 bases stayed unmatched. The CDR3 DNA follows: TGTGCCAGCAGCCAAGGAGGGGGCAAGAATGAAAAACTGTTTTTT. As protein: CASSQGGGKNEKLFF.

The chain links TRBV7-2 to TRBJ1-3, with TRBD1 matching 8 bases. The CDR3 contains 15 residues. Unmatched junction bases numbered 2, after V lost 1 base and J lost 3 bases. From germline, CDR1 is SGHTA and CDR2 FQGNSA. CDR3 residues: CASSLGGTGGNTIYF. Here the CDR3 DNA reads TGTGCCAGCAGCTTAGGGGGGACAGGTGGAAACACCATATATTTT.

The chain has TRBV25-1 and TRBJ2-1; D remains unclear. Trimming removed 3 bases at V and 13 bases at J, with 10 bases between. The CDR3 is 11 amino acids. The germline CDR1 and CDR2 sequences are MGHDK and SYGVNS. The CDR3 spells CASSDKRFQFF. The DNA of the CDR3 is TGTGCCAGCAGTGACAAGAGGTTTCAGTTCTTC.

CDR3 nucleotides: TGTGCCAGCAGTTTGACAGGGGGGTACGAGCAGTACTTC. Its protein is CASSLTGGYEQYF. V and J are TRBV27 and TRBJ2-7; 9 bases are a match to TRBD1. The V segment lost 3 bases and the J segment 4 bases; nucleotides outside the gene matches: 1. The CDR3 runs to 13 residues. CDR1 is MNHEY, CDR2 SMNVEV, per germline (reference sequence).

This chain connects TRBV28 to TRBJ2-3, with TRBD2 identical over 7 bases. V shed 5 bases, J shed 6 bases, and the junction held 11 bases outside the gene matches. Germline V lookup: CDR1 MDHEN, CDR2 SYDVKM. This CDR3 has 15 residues. CDR3 residues: CASSPERDRFDTQYF. The CDR3 nucleotides are TGTGCCAGCAGTCCCGAGCGGGATAGGTTCGATACGCAGTATTTT.

This chain connects TRBV10-3 to TRBJ2-7; D is possibly TRBD2 (6 bases). Between the trimmed V and J ends, which lost 5 bases and 3 bases, there was a span of 20 bases. Germline V gene sequence: CDR1 ENHRY, CDR2 SYGVKD. The length of the CDR3 is 16 residues. The CDR3 loop is CAISQIAGTGVYEQYF. Here the CDR3 DNA reads TGTGCCATCAGTCAGATCGCGGGGACTGGGGTCTACGAGCAGTACTTC.

This chain connects TRBV6-4 to TRBJ2-1; 10 bases line up with TRBD2. The germline CDR1 and CDR2 sequences are MRHNA and SNTAGT. J was trimmed by 4 bases and V by 0 bases; bases with no gene match: 3. This CDR3 is 16 amino acids long. For the CDR3, the DNA is TGTGCCAGCAGTGACTCTCTAGCGGGGGTGTACAATGAGCAGTTCTTC. It yields the protein CASSDSLAGVYNEQFF.

This clone is a singleton in its sample. V is TRBV3-1 (or the pseudogene TRBV3-2) and J is TRBJ1-2; no clear D. The CDR3 runs to 16 residues. Germline V lookup: CDR1 LGHDT, CDR2 YNNKEL (reference sequence). Trimming left V 0 bases short and J 4 bases short, with 15 bases between. The CDR3 reads CASSQDRLTSPYGYTF. The CDR3 DNA follows: TGTGCCAGCAGCCAAGATCGATTAACTAGTCCCTATGGCTACACCTTC.